This T cell receptor (beta chain) is drawn from a study of beta chain features in type 1 diabetes. Study summary: Across all samples, about 110,000,000 sorted cells were examined. Study-wide results and limits: Insertions at VDJ junctions were less frequent in type 1 diabetes patients. These patients also deleted more nucleotides at the same junctions. Researchers report that Type 1 diabetes patients had moderately but significantly shorter TCRB CDR3s across all four CD4+ subsets.

Germline CDR1 and CDR2: KGHSH and LQKENI. The CDR3 sequence is 13 residues long. V was shortened by 6 bases and J by 4 bases, with 12 bases between the two germline ends. This clone was counted only a few times. Its antigen is as yet unknown. CD4+ naive, central memory, regulatory and stem cell-like memory subsets were isolated by sorting on CD45RO/CCR7/CD25/CD127/CD95/CD27. Every isolated RNA sample was fully reverse transcribed, so sequencing captured expressed TCRB transcripts. Produced via immunoSEQ multiplex PCR; TCRdb's table is partial and in-frame only. Here the sample spans under 400,000 clones, roughly a fifth being singletons.

The TCR sequence derives from a woman in her late teens or twenties in good health. This chain links TRBV18 with TRBJ2-5, with D unclear. Sample: naive CD4+ T cells from blood. CDR3 region: CASSALGRETQYF. The DNA for the CDR3 is TGTGCCAGCTCCGCACTTGGGCGAGAGACCCAGTACTTC.